This TCR beta chain was sequenced for a study of shared clonotypes between healthy human individuals. Study findings and constraints: Sorted-subset sequencing was shown by rarefaction to be incomplete despite large depth.

About this clone: The antigen remains undetermined. At the DNA level, this CDR3 is encoded by other sequences in the same sample as well.

From germline, CDR1 is SGDLS and CDR2 YYNGEE. This CDR3 comprises 12 residues. Trimming left V 5 bases short and J 6 bases short, with 8 bases between. At the deep level, the assay was run. Using immunoSEQ multiplex PCR, the repertoire was profiled, and TCRdb retains in-frame clones only, with some absent. The sample has over 2,000,000 clones; about 93% are singletons. CD8 cells regarded as naive lacked CD45RO, were positively chosen for CCR7, and omitted terminally differentiated effector memory CD45RA+ cells. This receptor was identified in a man younger than 30 in good health. Some clones in this sample may be carry-over from other donors' samples. The genes are TRBV9 and TRBJ2-2, with D perhaps matching TRBD2 (6 bases). Source material: naive CD8+ T cells from PBMCs. The chain's CDR3 is CASRGDSGELFF. For the CDR3, the DNA is TGTGCCAGCAGGGGGGACTCCGGGGAGCTGTTTTTT. The full variable domain, with the rest looked up from reference TRBV9 and TRBJ2-2, is DSGVTQTPKHLITATGQRVTLRCSPRSGDLSVYWYQQSLDQGLQFLIQYYNGEERAKGNILERFSAQQFPDLHSELNLSSLELGDSALYFCASRGDSGELFFGEGSRLTVL.